This paragraph reports one T cell receptor (beta chain). Its antigen is unknown. Base qualities are not recorded, but no much larger clone differs from it by a single base. The sample comes from a study of radiation and T cells in renal cell carcinoma (dated by TCRdb to about 2020). Some background on the complete study: The samples were drawn from a clinical trial, where primary renal cell carcinomas were treated with 15 Gy of stereotactic body radiation therapy and then removed by nephrectomy 4 weeks afterward. A total of under 60 samples underwent TCR beta sequencing, made up of roughly 26 tumors and about 27 peripheral blood samples. Across all 55 or so samples, several million unique CDR3 nucleotide sequences, encoding 2,658,974 unique CDR3 amino acid sequences, were identified.

Broad study findings and their caveats: Because pretreatment tumor biopsies were not available, the baseline intratumoral presence of clonotypes could not be determined. An increase in top tumor clonotypes in blood was observed from baseline to 2 weeks post-radiation, followed by contraction by 4 weeks, which was taken to suggest transient expansion of tumor-resident clones. Effects of radiation dose or scheduling on the TCR repertoire could not be addressed with the single-armed trial design. Changes in the blood repertoire were not tracked past 4 weeks after treatment.

The immunoSEQ kit was used, according to the manufacturer's recommendations, to generate TCR beta libraries from genomic DNA. Library preparation used a first multiplex PCR with proprietary primers, then a second PCR adding unique barcodes, with bead cleanups after each round. Each sample batch included a kit-provided positive control reaction and a negative control reaction. The final libraries underwent checking on an Agilent 4200 TapeStation D1000 ScreenTape, volumetric pooling, and quantification by qPCR. Sequencing was performed on an Illumina NextSeq500 using a MidOutput 150-cycle cartridge, with 156 Read1 cycles, 15 Index1 cycles, and the kit custom primers. The pooled library was loaded at 0.9 to 1 pM with a roughly 22% PhiX control spike-in. As for how the authors treated the data: The vendor-processed data were analyzed in R, and a clonotype was defined as all T cells that share the same CDR3 nucleotide sequence. In the clone abundance analyses, frequencies in each sample were normalized to that sample's 10,000 most abundant clones. Public T cell clones, which averaged fewer than five per sample, were excluded before analysis. A difference in abundance of at least 32-fold between compartments was used to define tumor-enriched and baseline blood-enriched clonotypes. A beta-binomial differential abundance model was used to identify clonotypes that expanded or contracted between blood time points. Similarity between tumor and blood repertoires was quantified using the Baroni-Urbani and Buser coefficient, and groups were compared with two-tailed Wilcoxon tests in R. TCRdb took over this immuneACCESS table, retaining in-frame rearrangements with V and J assigned. Such tables are incomplete; in checked studies, under half of the missing clones stem from an unresolved V gene, and the remainder is unexplained. V, J and clone size derive from that table, while D and trimming were established from the DNA sequence. The sample contains about 59,000 clones, just under 80% of them found a single time. 7.3% of the sample belongs to the ten largest clones.

The time point label on this specimen signifies: baseline pretreatment blood. This specimen's treatment or condition label, interpreted: 15 Gy SBRT to primary tumor, nephrectomy 4 weeks later. To track tumor-enriched clonotypes, serial peripheral blood was sampled from radiation-treated patients at baseline and at 2 weeks and 4 weeks after SBRT. Every patient had renal cell carcinoma of clear cell pathology. Genomic DNA for TCR sequencing was prepared using the QIAamp DNA Blood Mini Kit (Qiagen). Samples were included in the analyses only if all quality control checks were passed. From the cysteine through the phenylalanine, the CDR3 covers 14 amino acids. Only the CDR3 DNA stays, 42 bases, in frame from base 1. From the germline V gene, CDR1 is SGHTA and CDR2 is FQGNSA. V sheds 1 base and J sheds 5 bases, leaving 12 bases between their ends.

Here the chain combines TRBV7-2 and TRBJ2-7; TRBD2 is a possible D gene, resting on 6 matching bases. The receptor comes from a man aged 60 to 69 with renal cell carcinoma. The starting material was blood, obtained from a patient whose treatment included radiotherapy and nephrectomy. The CDR3 region has the sequence CASSLEAGNDEQYF. The DNA is as follows: TGTGCCAGCAGCTTAGAGGCGGGAAACGACGAGCAGTACTTC.